This entry concerns a single TCR beta chain. The antigen is not known. What the library attached to individual cDNA molecules were unique molecular identifiers. TCRdb re-called the RACE reads with MiXCR, one entry per CDR3 protein. The repertoire holds under 450,000 distinct CDR3 sequences, with about 6% as singletons. Indicated time point: patch test 2, 6 weeks after DPC sensitization. The treatment was: therapeutic diphenylcyclopropenone sensitization with weekly scalp DPC. This specimen belongs to a study of human T cells and chemical hapten exposure. Whole-study results and caveats: Donors had alopecia, so their immune response may differ from healthy people's. The number of TCRs over 1 in 1000 frequency stayed unchanged after DPC.

The V end lost 4 bases, the J end lost 4 bases, and 11 bases lay between the germline ends. This CDR3 contains 15 residues. Germline V gene sequence: CDR1 MNHEY, CDR2 SVGEGT. The specimen was whole blood, collected in connection with sensitization to the hapten diphenylcyclopropenone (DPC). This TCR was sampled from a woman under 30 with alopecia areata. Some clones in this sample may be carry-over from other donors' samples. The chain employs TRBV6-2 or TRBV6-3 and TRBJ1-6; no definite D call. The CDR3 DNA sequence: TGTGCCAGCAGTTCCTACGGACGGTATAATTCACCCCTCCACTTT. It translates to CASSSYGRYNSPLHF.